These 26 T cell receptor beta chains came from one sample sequenced in a study of tumor and adjacent non-tumor tissue in lung cancer. TCRbeta libraries were built with three rounds of nested PCR, modified from ARM-PCR. TCRdb reprocessed the multiplex PCR reads via MiXCR and lists one record per CDR3 protein. Counted here are over 130,000 distinct CDR3 sequences, around two thirds occurring once; the ten biggest clones make up around a sixth. This sample's RNA came from whole unsorted tissue. Specimen: lung tumor tissue. The receptors derive from a man between 60 and 70 years old with small cell lung cancer.

The sample holds a few counts of this clonotype. The chain uses TRBV11-2 and TRBJ2-1; 11 nucleotides agree with TRBD2. The germline V gene encodes CDR1 SGHAT and CDR2 FQNNGV. J lost 3 bases, V lost 5 bases, and 3 bases had no gene match. This CDR3 comprises 15 residues. CDR3 sequence (DNA): TGTGCCAGCAGCGGGACTAGCGGAGACTACAATGAGCAGTTCTTC. Its protein is CASSGTSGDYNEQFF.

The chain is built from TRBV4-1 and TRBJ2-2, with 7 bases that match TRBD1. This CDR3 region has 15 residues. CDR1 MGHRA and CDR2 YSYEKL come from the germline V gene. V shed 5 bases, J shed 9 bases, and the junction held 12 bases outside the gene matches. DNA for the CDR3: TGCGCCAGCAGCAGCAGGGGGACCTATACCAGGGAGCTGTTTTTT. It specifies CASSSRGTYTRELFF.

Regarding this clonotype: The junction does not match germline at one end; this may be a read error. The chain joins TRBV5-1 to TRBJ2-2; 7 positions match TRBD1. Germline V gene data show CDR1 as SGHRS and CDR2 as YFSETQ. The CDR3 sequence is 15 residues long. The CDR3 DNA reads TGCGCCAGCAGCCCCACAGGGGAAAGCACCTGGGAGCTGTTTTTT. Protein: CASSPTGESTWELFF.

As regards this clonotype: An end of the junction does not agree with germline; a read error may underlie this. The chain employs TRBV4-2 and TRBJ2-3; D may be TRBD2 (5 bases). Per germline, CDR1 LGHNA and CDR2 YNFKEQ. The CDR3 sequence is 15 residues long. The CDR3 reads CASSQVGDQTDTQYF. CDR3 bases: TGTGCCAGCAGCCAAGTGGGAGATCAAACAGATACACAGTATTTT.

A single count supports this clonotype. A much larger clone is a single base away; this may be a read error. The genes are TRBV6-6 and TRBJ2-7; TRBD1 matches at 8 bases. This CDR3 is built from 13 residues. Germline CDR1 reads MNHNY; CDR2 reads SVGAGI (reference sequence). CDR3 in DNA: TGTGCCAACAGTTGGACAGGGCACTACGAGCAGTACTTC. As protein: CANSWTGHYEQYF.

The V gene is TRBV28, the J gene TRBJ2-1; D possibly corresponds to TRBD1 (5 bases). There are 17 residues in the CDR3. V gave up 4 bases and J gave up 2 bases, with 18 bases separating them. Looked up from germline, CDR1 is MDHEN and CDR2 is SYDVKM. The CDR3 nucleotides read TGTGCCAGCAGTTCCCTTAAGGGAACAGGCGCCTACAATGAGCAGTTCTTC. This translates into CASSSLKGTGAYNEQFF.

This clonotype was picked up one time. The chain is built from TRBV20-1 and TRBJ2-3, with TRBD2 as a possible D gene (6 bases). Trimming pared 0 bases from V and 14 bases from J, leaving 27 bases between. The CDR3 covers 16 residues. Germline loops: CDR1 DFQATT, CDR2 SNEGSKA (reference sequence). CDR3 amino acids: CSARDRLVGGLDRLYF. CDR3 bases: TGCAGTGCTAGAGATAGACTAGTGGGAGGATTAGATAGGCTGTATTTT.

V gene TRBV11-2 combines with J gene TRBJ2-5; 11 nucleotides line up with TRBD1. Germline values: CDR1 SGHAT, CDR2 FQNNGV. The CDR3 has 17 amino acids. The CDR3 DNA sequence: TGTGGCAACAGCTCCAGACCAGGACAGGGGGCGCGGGAGACCCAGTACTTC. Encoded protein: CGNSSRPGQGARETQYF.

As regards this clonotype: The conserved closing phenylalanine or tryptophan is absent in this CDR3, likely reflecting a read error. The genes are TRBV20-1 and TRBJ2-1; 9 bases are a match to TRBD2. This CDR3 contains 16 residues. From germline, CDR1 is DFQATT and CDR2 SNEGSKA (reference sequence). With V trimmed by 1 base and J by 0 bases, 4 bases remained unmatched. CDR3 loop: CSARGLAGTSYNEQFI. In DNA, the CDR3 is TGCAGTGCTAGAGGGCTAGCGGGGACCTCCTACAATGAGCAGTTCATC.

This clonotype was seen a few times. A read error may produce the germline difference seen at one junction end. The rearrangement links TRBV11-3 to TRBJ2-5; D unresolved. Germline lookup yields CDR1 SGHNT and CDR2 YENEEA. This CDR3 contains 14 residues. CDR3 region: CAISRKCIQETQYF. CDR3 sequence (DNA): TGTGCCATCAGCAGAAAGTGTATCCAAGAGACCCAGTACTTC.

The chain couples TRBV6-5 to TRBJ2-2; D gene unclear. CDR1 is MNHEY, CDR2 SVGAGI, per germline. With 2 bases removed from V and 6 bases from J, the gap between germline ends came to 10 bases. This CDR3 has 14 residues. The chain's CDR3 is CASSYSSGPGELFF. The CDR3 nucleotides read TGTGCCAGCAGTTACAGCTCAGGACCCGGGGAGCTGTTTTTT.

A word on this clonotype: With a much larger clone just one base away, this may be a read error. The chain has TRBV29-1 and TRBJ2-2, with D possibly called TRBD1 or TRBD2 (6 bases each). The V gene's germline CDR1 is SQVTM and CDR2 ANQGSEA. The CDR3 loop spans 14 amino acids. The ends were cut back, 3 bases at V and 6 bases at J, with 14 bases in the middle. The CDR3 sequence: CSVDGGRLPGELFF. The CDR3 DNA follows: TGCAGCGTTGACGGGGGCAGATTACCCGGGGAGCTGTTTTTT.

This clonotype came up once. This is likely a read error, given that the CDR3 carries no conserved phenylalanine or tryptophan at its end. Because the CDR3's place on the DNA is in doubt, the DNA is left out and the CDR3 is given as listed by TCRdb. This chain links TRBV4-1 with TRBJ2-1; the tabulated D call, TRBD1, remains unverified against the DNA. CDR1 and CDR2 (germline): MGHRA, YSYEKL. Counting both end residues, the CDR3 totals 18 amino acids. CDR3 sequence reads: CASSQDILPGADYNELFL.

Note on this clonotype: The junction departs from the called germline gene at one end, perhaps through a read error. This chain uses TRBV5-1 with TRBJ2-3; 10 bases fit TRBD2. The CDR3 runs 16 residues. Germline loops: CDR1 SGHRS, CDR2 YFSETQ. In nucleotides, the CDR3 is TGCGCCAGCAGCTTGGGCGGACTAGCGGCAGCAGATATGCAGTATTTT. Its translation: CASSLGGLAAADMQYF. The entire variable domain, with the rest obtained from reference TRBV5-1 and TRBJ2-3, is as follows: KAGVTQTPRYLIKTRGQQVTLSCSPISGHRSVSWYQQTPGQGLQFLFEYFSETQRNKGNFPGRFSGRQFSNSRSEMNVSTLELGDSALYLCASSLGGLAAADMQYFGPGTRLTVL.

Regarding this clonotype: Since no conserved phenylalanine or tryptophan closes the CDR3, a read error is the likely cause. This chain uses TRBV5-5 with TRBJ2-3; D is ambiguous. Deletions cut 2 bases from V and 0 bases from J, with 16 bases between. The CDR3 is 17 amino acids. The V gene's germline CDR1 is SGHKS and CDR2 YYEKEE (reference sequence). In DNA form, the CDR3 reads TGTGCCAGCAGCTTTCTGACCCAAACTCTCAGCACAGATACGCAGTATTGT. Translated: CASSFLTQTLSTDTQYC.

Comment on this clonotype: Just one base apart from a much larger clone, this may be a read error. This chain connects TRBV28 to TRBJ1-4, with no clear D. Germline V CDR1 and CDR2: MDHEN, SYDVKM. The length of the CDR3 is 12 residues. Written as DNA, the CDR3 is TGTGCCAGCACCGACCTTAATGAAAAAGTGTTTTTT. Protein sequence: CASTDLNEKVFF.

In the case of this clonotype: The junction does not match germline at one end; this may be a read error. The V gene is TRBV6-5, the J gene TRBJ2-1, with TRBD2 matching 11 bases. The length of the CDR3 is 17 residues. Germline values: CDR1 MNHEY, CDR2 SVGAGI. The chain's CDR3 is CASNYSIWGLADNEQFF. The CDR3 bases are TGTGCCAGCAATTACTCGATCTGGGGACTAGCGGACAATGAACAGTTCTTC.

A single count supports this clonotype. The junction departs from germline at one end; a sequencing error may be responsible. The gene calls are TRBV7-9 and TRBJ2-5; no clear D. The CDR3 covers 14 residues. Germline V gene data show CDR1 as SEHNR and CDR2 as FQNEAQ (reference sequence). This CDR3 reads CASCLVDLQETQYF. DNA for the CDR3: TGTGCCAGCTGCTTAGTTGACCTTCAAGAGACCCAGTACTTC. The full variable domain, rest sourced from reference TRBV7-9 and TRBJ2-5, is DTGVSQNPRHKITKRGQNVTFRCDPISEHNRLYWYRQTLGQGPEFLTYFQNEAQLEKSRLLSDRFSAERPKGSFSTLEIQRTEQGDSAMYLCASCLVDLQETQYFGPGTRLLVL.

This clonotype was detected only once. A read error may produce the germline difference seen at one junction end. The CDR3 loop reads CCVGEQEGTQYF. The CDR3 coding sequence is TGCTGCGTTGGGGAACAGGAAGGGACCCAGTACTTC. This sequence joins TRBV29-1 and TRBJ2-5; TRBD1 is a possible D gene (5 bases). The CDR3 loop spans 12 amino acids. Germline V gene lookup returns CDR1 SQVTM and CDR2 ANQGSEA.

Notes on this clonotype: Compared with germline, one end of the junction differs, possibly owing to a read error. This chain connects TRBV11-2 to TRBJ1-1; no firm D call. Germline CDR1 SGHAT, CDR2 FQNNGV. This CDR3 has 14 amino acids. CDR3 in DNA: TGTGCCAGCAGCCTAGATCTTGCAATCACTGAAGCTTTCTTT. It codes for CASSLDLAITEAFF.

V and J are TRBV10-1 and TRBJ2-2; 9 nucleotides line up with TRBD2. The CDR3 spans 15 residues. Germline CDR1 and CDR2: WNHNN and SYGVQD (reference sequence). Germline trimming cut 9 bases from V and 3 bases from J; bases unmatched to any gene: 8. This CDR3 reads CARSSGRGDTGELFF. The CDR3 region has the DNA TGCGCCAGGAGTAGCGGGAGAGGTGACACCGGGGAGCTGTTTTTT.

This chain connects TRBV20-1 to TRBJ1-2; D not certain. Germline V gene sequence: CDR1 DFQATT, CDR2 SNEGSKA (reference sequence). The CDR3 contains 12 residues. CDR3 sequence reads: CTAGPVNYGYTF. The CDR3 DNA is TGCACCGCTGGGCCGGTTAACTATGGCTACACCTTC.

This clonotype was observed a single time. The final CDR3 position lacks the conserved phenylalanine or tryptophan, pointing to a likely read error. The CDR3 loop reads CASSPTGLEAFS. CDR3 DNA: TGTGCCAGCAGTCCGACAGGGCTGGAAGCTTTCTCT. The V and J genes are TRBV6-5 and TRBJ1-1, with 7 bases aligning to TRBD1. Germline CDR1 and CDR2: MNHEY and SVGAGI. This CDR3 has 12 residues. Trimming took 5 bases from V and 8 from J; bases not matched to a gene: 5.

J is TRBJ2-7 and V is TRBV11-3; no clear D gene. The CDR3 is 14 amino acids. Germline V gene data show CDR1 as SGHNT and CDR2 as YENEEA. Trimming removed 5 bases from V and 6 bases from J, with 17 bases in between. The CDR3 DNA is TGTGCCAGCAGCACACCCAACGGTTTCTTCGAGCAGTACTTC. This translates into CASSTPNGFFEQYF.

Turning to this clonotype: Germline and junction disagree at one end, which may indicate a read error. The V gene is TRBV11-2, the J gene TRBJ2-5; 8 bases agree with TRBD2. The CDR3 length is 17 residues. Germline CDR1 and CDR2: SGHAT and FQNNGV. For the CDR3, the DNA is TGTGCCAGCAGCGCCTCCGGGACTAGAGGGTCGCGGGAGATCCAGTACTTC. Residues: CASSASGTRGSREIQYF. Full variable domain (rest looked up from reference TRBV11-2 and TRBJ2-5): EAGVAQSPRYKIIEKRQSVAFWCNPISGHATLYWYQQILGQGPKLLIQFQNNGVVDDSQLPKDRFSAERLKGVDSTLKIQPAKLEDSAVYLCASSASGTRGSREIQYFGPGTRLLVL.

This clonotype was recorded many times. V is TRBV20-1 and J is TRBJ2-5, with D tentatively TRBD2 (5 bases). The CDR3 runs to 14 residues. The germline V gene has CDR1 DFQATT and CDR2 SNEGSKA (reference sequence). Trimming stripped 4 bases from V and 6 bases from J, with 18 bases between. The CDR3 DNA reads TGCAGTGCTAACAACGCGAGGGCATCGCAGACCCAGTACTTC. This translates into CSANNARASQTQYF.